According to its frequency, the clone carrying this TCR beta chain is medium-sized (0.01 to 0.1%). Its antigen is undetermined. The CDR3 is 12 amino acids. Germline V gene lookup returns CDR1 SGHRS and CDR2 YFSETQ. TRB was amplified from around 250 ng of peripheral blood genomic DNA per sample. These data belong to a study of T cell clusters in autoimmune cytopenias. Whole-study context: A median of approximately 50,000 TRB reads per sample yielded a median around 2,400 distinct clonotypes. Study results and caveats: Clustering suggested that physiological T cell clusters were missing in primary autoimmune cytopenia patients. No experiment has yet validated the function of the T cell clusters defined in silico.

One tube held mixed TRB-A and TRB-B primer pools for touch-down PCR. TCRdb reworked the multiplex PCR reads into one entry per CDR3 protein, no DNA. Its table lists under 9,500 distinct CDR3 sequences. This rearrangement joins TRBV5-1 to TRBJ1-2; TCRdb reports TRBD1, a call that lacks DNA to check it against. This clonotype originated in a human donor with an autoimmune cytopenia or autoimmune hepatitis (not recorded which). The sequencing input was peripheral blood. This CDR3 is CASRPGTGGYTF.